The 15 T cell receptor beta chains listed next were all sequenced from one sample in a study of shared clonotypes between healthy human individuals. Method: immunoSEQ multiplex PCR; TCRdb's copy keeps in-frame clones and lacks some. The sample records fewer than 650,000 clones, 75% to 85% being singletons. Sequenced sample: PBMCs. The receptors here all came from a woman in her 40s in good health. Some clones in this sample may be carry-over from other donors' samples.

The chain joins TRBV30 to TRBJ1-1, with TRBD1 as a possible D gene (5 bases). Germline CDR1 is GTSNPN and CDR2 is SVGIG (reference sequence). This CDR3 is 13 amino acids long. Trimming removed 0 bases from V and 4 bases from J, with 9 bases in between. The CDR3 spells CAWSVLDTTEAFF. The CDR3 DNA reads as TGTGCCTGGAGTGTACTGGACACCACTGAAGCTTTCTTT.

V usage is TRBV4-2 and J usage is TRBJ2-1; possibly TRBD2 for D (5 bases). This CDR3 region has 17 residues. CDR1 is LGHNA, CDR2 YNFKEQ, per germline. V dropped 4 bases and J dropped 0 bases, with 16 bases sitting between them. CDR3 coding DNA: TGTGCCAGCAGCCCCAGAGGGCGGAGTAGCTCCTACAATGAGCAGTTCTTC. This sequence encodes CASSPRGRSSSYNEQFF.

This chain joins TRBV7-9 and TRBJ1-3; D is undetermined. The germline V and J ends were trimmed by 6 bases and 2 bases, with 11 bases remaining between them. The CDR3 is 14 amino acids. Looked up from germline, CDR1 is SEHNR and CDR2 is FQNEAQ (reference sequence). As DNA, the CDR3 is TGTGCCAGCAGGGCCCTGTTGACTGGAAACACCATATATTTT. Translation gives CASRALLTGNTIYF.

The chain links TRBV5-6 to TRBJ2-7; 10 bases align to TRBD1. CDR1 SGHDT and CDR2 YYEEEE come from the germline V gene. CDR3 size: 15 residues. Trimming at V came to 0 bases and at J to 4 bases, leaving 4 bases not matched to a gene. The CDR3 DNA follows: TGTGCCAGCAGCTTGGGACAGGGGGCGAGATACGAGCAGTACTTC. Its translation is CASSLGQGARYEQYF.

V and J are TRBV2 and TRBJ1-4; D unresolved. There are 15 residues in the CDR3. Germline V gene lookup returns CDR1 SNHLY and CDR2 FYNNEI. Trimming removed 5 bases at V and 0 bases at J, with 10 bases between. The CDR3 region has the DNA TGTGCCAGCAGTCCTAACAGTGCAACTAATGAAAAACTGTTTTTT. It encodes CASSPNSATNEKLFF.

The chain joins TRBV10-2 to TRBJ2-5, with 9 positions matching TRBD1. The V segment lost 6 bases and the J segment 5 bases; nucleotides outside the gene matches: 16. The CDR3 has 17 residues. Germline values: CDR1 WSHSY, CDR2 SAAADI. The CDR3 loop reads CASSPLGTGQGRETQYF. CDR3 in DNA: TGCGCCAGCAGCCCCCTCGGGACGGGACAGGGTCGGGAGACCCAGTACTTC.

CDR3 bases: TGTGCCAGTAGTCCTGGGACTAGCGGGAGGGGTGAGCAGTACTTC. Its translation is CASSPGTSGRGEQYF. The rearrangement links TRBV19 to TRBJ2-7; TRBD2 aligns across 16 bases. CDR1 is LNHDA, CDR2 SQIVND, per germline (reference sequence). V was clipped by 5 bases and J by 7 bases; unmatched bases: 5. This CDR3 region has 15 residues.

Notes on this clone: A much larger clone sits a single nucleotide away, making a read error possible. V gene TRBV28 combines with J gene TRBJ1-1; no clear D. With 5 bases removed from V and 4 bases from J, the gap between germline ends came to 8 bases. Germline CDR1 reads MDHEN; CDR2 reads SYDVKM. The CDR3 is 12 residues long. CDR3 sequence (DNA): TGTGCCAGCAGTGTGGGGAGCACTGAAGCTTTCTTT. Protein: CASSVGSTEAFF.

The genes are TRBV5-4 and TRBJ2-1, with 7 bases lining up with TRBD2. This CDR3 is built from 15 residues. V lost 0 bases, J lost 5 bases, and 5 bases stayed unmatched. Germline CDR1 is SGHNT and CDR2 is YYREEE (reference sequence). CDR3 residues: CASSLGAGRDNEQFF. In nucleotides, the CDR3 is TGTGCCAGCAGCTTGGGGGCAGGGAGGGACAATGAGCAGTTCTTC.

Many counts were recorded for this clone. The chain joins TRBV4-2 to TRBJ2-5, with D possibly matching TRBD2 (5 bases). This CDR3 contains 12 residues. Trimming removed 5 bases from V and 5 bases from J, with 9 bases in between. Looked up from germline, CDR1 is LGHNA and CDR2 is YNFKEQ. Here the CDR3 DNA reads TGTGCCAGCAGCGACCCGGGGGAGACCCAGTACTTC. It codes for CASSDPGETQYF.

The CDR3 sequence: CASSTRTGLSEQYF. CDR3 DNA: TGTGCCAGCAGCACGAGAACAGGGTTGTCCGAGCAGTACTTC. The chain employs TRBV7-2 and TRBJ2-7; a possible D gene is TRBD1 (6 bases). The V end was cut by 5 bases, the J end by 6 bases, with 17 bases between. This CDR3 has 14 residues. The V gene's germline CDR1 is SGHTA and CDR2 FQGNSA.

This chain connects TRBV10-2 to TRBJ2-1, with D possibly being TRBD2 (6 bases). The germline CDR1 and CDR2 sequences are WSHSY and SAAADI. Trimming shortened V by 6 bases and J by 2 bases, and 8 bases separated the two germline ends. The CDR3 length is 13 residues. The chain's CDR3 is CASSGSPYNEQFF. CDR3 bases: TGCGCCAGCAGCGGGAGCCCCTACAATGAGCAGTTCTTC.

This clone was counted many times. The DNA of the CDR3 is TGTGCCAGCTCACTTACAAACTACGAGCAGTACTTC. Its translation is CASSLTNYEQYF. The chain links TRBV18 to TRBJ2-7, with no clear D. Germline V gives CDR1 KGHSH, CDR2 LQKENI. The CDR3 spans 12 residues. V gave up 4 bases and J gave up 3 bases, with 7 bases separating them.

The rearrangement uses TRBV28 and TRBJ1-1; TRBD1 matches at 8 bases. Trimming took 6 bases from V and 0 from J; bases not matched to a gene: 21. CDR1 and CDR2 (germline): MDHEN, SYDVKM. The CDR3 is made up of 20 amino acids. The CDR3 spells CASRSDRDDRYGRLNTEAFF. CDR3 in DNA: TGTGCCAGCAGGTCGGACAGGGACGATCGATATGGGCGGTTGAACACTGAAGCTTTCTTT.

This rearrangement joins TRBV18 to TRBJ2-1, with 11 bases fitting TRBD2. CDR1 is KGHSH and CDR2 is LQKENI in the germline V gene. The CDR3 has 15 amino acids. J lost 4 bases, V lost 3 bases, and 2 bases had no gene match. CDR3 sequence (DNA): TGTGCCAGCTCACCCCGGACTAGCGGGTACAATGAGCAGTTCTTC. The encoded protein is CASSPRTSGYNEQFF.